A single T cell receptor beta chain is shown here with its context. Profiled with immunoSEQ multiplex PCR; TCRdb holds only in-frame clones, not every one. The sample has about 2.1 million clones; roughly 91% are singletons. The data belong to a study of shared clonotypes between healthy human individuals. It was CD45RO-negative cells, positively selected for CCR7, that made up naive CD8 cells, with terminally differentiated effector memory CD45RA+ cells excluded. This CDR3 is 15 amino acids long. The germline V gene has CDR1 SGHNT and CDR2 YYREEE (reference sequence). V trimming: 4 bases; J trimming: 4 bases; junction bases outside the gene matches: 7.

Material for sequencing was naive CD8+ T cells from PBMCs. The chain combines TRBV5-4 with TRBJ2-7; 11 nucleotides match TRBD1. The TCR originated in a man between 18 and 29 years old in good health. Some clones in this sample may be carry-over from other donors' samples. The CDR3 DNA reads TGTGCCAGCAGCGAGAGGACAGGGGGCGCTTACGAGCAGTACTTC. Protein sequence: CASSERTGGAYEQYF.